These 19 T cell receptor beta chains share one sample of origin, sequenced in a study of T-cell reconstitution after alpha-beta-depleted transplantation in children. Unique molecular identifiers were incorporated during preparation of the TCRbeta library. Each CDR3 protein is one row after TCRdb ran MiXCR on the PCR reads. The sample shows approximately 420,000 distinct CDR3 sequences, about a tenth of them seen only once. Sequencing was performed on PBMCs from the stem cell graft donor, taken from the stem cell graft. The receptors stem from a human donor who donated a stem cell graft to a child with acute myeloid leukemia.

This clonotype was counted only a few times. The J gene is TRBJ2-1, the V gene TRBV5-1, with 11 bases that match TRBD2. The J segment lost 4 bases and the V segment lost 4 bases, leaving 7 bases of the junction unmatched. CDR1 SGHRS and CDR2 YFSETQ come from the germline V gene. The CDR3 has 16 residues. DNA of the CDR3: TGCGCCAGCAGCCCAGTAGCGGGAGGGACTTACAATGAGCAGTTCTTC. Translated: CASSPVAGGTYNEQFF. Combining the CDR3 with reference TRBV5-1 and TRBJ2-1 gives the whole variable domain KAGVTQTPRYLIKTRGQQVTLSCSPISGHRSVSWYQQTPGQGLQFLFEYFSETQRNKGNFPGRFSGRQFSNSRSEMNVSTLELGDSALYLCASSPVAGGTYNEQFFGPGTRLTVL.

V and J are TRBV29-1 and TRBJ1-1, with D tentatively TRBD1 (5 bases). Deletions cut 4 bases from V and 8 bases from J, with 17 bases between. CDR1 and CDR2 from the germline V gene are SQVTM and ANQGSEA. The CDR3 runs to 13 residues. The CDR3 region is CSVGIGADGEAFF. In nucleotides, the CDR3 is TGCAGCGTTGGGATCGGGGCGGATGGGGAAGCTTTCTTT.

The table lists this clonotype with many counts. The chain recombines TRBV4-3 with TRBJ2-3, with 13 bases that match TRBD2. Germline CDR1 reads LGHNA; CDR2 reads YSLEER. Losses at the gene ends were 1 base for V and 4 bases for J; bases not matched to a gene: 2. This CDR3 spans 16 amino acids. The chain's CDR3 is CASSQALAGGADTQYF. The CDR3 coding sequence is TGCGCCAGCAGCCAAGCACTAGCGGGAGGGGCAGATACGCAGTATTTT.

This clonotype was counted between two and nine times. This chain joins TRBV6-5 and TRBJ2-5, with TRBD2 matching over 15 bases. Germline V lookup: CDR1 MNHEY, CDR2 SVGAGI. The J segment lost 4 bases and the V segment lost 4 bases, leaving 13 bases of the junction unmatched. There are 19 residues in the CDR3. The CDR3 sequence: CASSFLPGLAGGTGETQYF. CDR3 in DNA: TGTGCCAGCAGTTTCCTCCCGGGACTAGCGGGGGGCACGGGAGAGACCCAGTACTTC.

The chain couples TRBV20-1 to TRBJ1-1, with D unclear. The CDR3 is 12 residues long. Germline V gives CDR1 DFQATT, CDR2 SNEGSKA (reference sequence). V lost 5 bases, J lost 1 base, and 8 bases lay in between. The CDR3 nucleotides read TGCAGTGCTGTAACAGCGAACACTGAAGCTTTCTTT. Protein product: CSAVTANTEAFF.

The V and J genes are TRBV20-1 and TRBJ2-7, with D tentatively TRBD2 (6 bases). Germline V gene data show CDR1 as DFQATT and CDR2 as SNEGSKA (reference sequence). V was clipped by 7 bases and J by 3 bases, with 10 bases between them. CDR3 length: 11 amino acids. The CDR3 is CSGGISYEQYF. Here the CDR3 DNA reads TGCAGTGGCGGGATTAGCTACGAGCAGTACTTC.

The sample holds many counts of this clonotype. J is TRBJ1-1 and V is TRBV5-1; no clear D. This CDR3 region has 14 residues. CDR1 and CDR2 (germline): SGHRS, YFSETQ. V was cut by 4 bases and J by 1 base, with 11 bases left in between. The CDR3 is CASSVAEGNTEAFF. Written as DNA, the CDR3 is TGCGCCAGCAGCGTAGCCGAAGGGAACACTGAAGCTTTCTTT.

This clonotype was counted many times. The chain carries TRBV20-1 and TRBJ2-5; D gene ambiguous. CDR1 and CDR2 from the germline V gene are DFQATT and SNEGSKA (reference sequence). The CDR3 runs to 15 residues. Between the trimmed V and J ends, which lost 0 bases and 9 bases, there was a span of 20 bases. The CDR3: CSARDLSAQVRAQYF. The CDR3 nucleotides read TGCAGTGCTAGAGATTTATCGGCTCAGGTTCGGGCCCAGTACTTC.

This clonotype was observed a few times. The chain uses TRBV4-3 and TRBJ2-1, with 9 bases matching TRBD2. The V and J ends lost 0 bases and 2 bases, in that order; junction bases with no gene match: 8. The CDR3 runs to 18 residues. The V gene's germline CDR1 is LGHNA and CDR2 YSLEER. As DNA, the CDR3 is TGCGCCAGCAGCCAAGATGATTTTGGCGGGAGGGCCTACAATGAGCAGTTCTTC. This gives the protein CASSQDDFGGRAYNEQFF.

This clonotype appeared a few times. The rearrangement joins TRBV6-5 to TRBJ1-1; D unresolved. The CDR3 is made up of 13 amino acids. V lost 6 bases to trimming and J lost 3 bases, with 11 bases between them. Looked up from germline, CDR1 is MNHEY and CDR2 is SVGAGI. The CDR3 nucleotides are TGTGCCAGCAGACTCGGCAGTTACACTGAAGCTTTCTTT. Encoded protein: CASRLGSYTEAFF.

Only a few counts were recorded for this clonotype. The V call is TRBV5-1, the J call TRBJ2-7; 7 nucleotides agree with TRBD1. Germline V gene sequence: CDR1 SGHRS, CDR2 YFSETQ. CDR3 length equals 14 residues. V was pared by 4 bases and J by 5 bases, with 9 bases of the junction left unmatched. The CDR3 protein is CASSDPNRGHEQYF. CDR3 nucleotides: TGCGCCAGCAGCGACCCCAACAGGGGCCACGAGCAGTACTTC.

In this sample, this clonotype turned up a few times. The J gene is TRBJ2-1, the V gene TRBV29-1, with D possibly being TRBD1 or TRBD2 (6 bases each). In germline, CDR1 is SQVTM, CDR2 ANQGSEA. V lost 4 bases and J 6 bases, leaving 22 bases between the germline ends. The CDR3 runs to 16 residues. CDR3 DNA sequence: TGCAGCGTTGGGGGGCCCGGGACTGGGGAGCCCAATGAGCAGTTCTTC. This sequence encodes CSVGGPGTGEPNEQFF.

This clonotype was seen a handful of times. The rearrangement joins TRBV12-3 or TRBV12-4 to TRBJ1-1; D unresolved. There are 15 residues in the CDR3. Trimming left V 6 bases short and J 2 bases short, with 16 bases between. CDR3 region: CASSLRPGKNTEAFF. The CDR3 bases are TGTGCCAGCAGCCTACGACCCGGGAAAAACACTGAAGCTTTCTTT.

The genes are TRBV5-1 and TRBJ1-6; D call uncertain. Trimming pared 4 bases from V and 7 bases from J, leaving 12 bases between. This CDR3 has 14 amino acids. CDR1 and CDR2 from the germline V gene are SGHRS and YFSETQ. Here the CDR3 reads CASSGSGENSPLHF. As DNA, the CDR3 is TGCGCCAGCAGCGGATCCGGGGAAAATTCACCCCTCCACTTT.

V gene TRBV5-1 combines with J gene TRBJ1-1; perhaps TRBD1 as D (5 bases). Trimming left V 0 bases short and J 5 bases short, with 17 bases between. This CDR3 comprises 16 residues. Germline V gene lookup returns CDR1 SGHRS and CDR2 YFSETQ. DNA of the CDR3: TGCGCCAGCAGCTTGGCCATGGGGCAAGGGCGAACTGAAGCTTTCTTT. This encodes CASSLAMGQGRTEAFF. Filled out from reference TRBV5-1 and TRBJ1-1, the complete variable domain reads KAGVTQTPRYLIKTRGQQVTLSCSPISGHRSVSWYQQTPGQGLQFLFEYFSETQRNKGNFPGRFSGRQFSNSRSEMNVSTLELGDSALYLCASSLAMGQGRTEAFFGQGTRLTVV.

The gene calls are TRBV12-3 or TRBV12-4 and TRBJ1-1; D not certain. The CDR3 extends over 12 amino acids. V gave up 2 bases and J gave up 4 bases, with 5 bases separating them. CDR3 nucleotides: TGTGCCAGCAGTTTATACACCACTGAAGCTTTCTTT. This codes for CASSLYTTEAFF.

Remarks on this clonotype: Just one base apart from a much larger clone, this may be a read error. V gene TRBV5-6 combines with J gene TRBJ1-2; D gene uncertain. CDR3 length equals 15 residues. Germline CDR1 and CDR2: SGHDT and YYEEEE. This CDR3 is CASGFVTEPNYGYTF. Written as DNA, the CDR3 is TGTGCCAGCGGCTTTGTAACGGAACCTAACTATGGCTACACCTTC.

A few counts support this clonotype. The chain carries TRBV5-8 and TRBJ2-7, with no clear D. The CDR3 spans 15 residues. Germline V gives CDR1 SGHTS, CDR2 YDEGEE. Trimming took off 0 bases at V and 3 bases at J, with 13 bases between the two ends. The CDR3 loop is CASSLVRLKGYEQYV. CDR3 coding DNA: TGTGCCAGCAGCTTGGTTAGACTGAAAGGCTACGAGCAGTACGTC.

The chain employs TRBV5-4 and TRBJ2-2, with 11 nucleotides matching TRBD2. The germline gives CDR1 SGHNT, CDR2 YYREEE (reference sequence). V lost 10 bases and J lost 2; bases outside the gene matches: 7. The CDR3 is made up of 15 amino acids. This chain's CDR3 is CAGSGGATNTGELFF. In DNA, the CDR3 is TGTGCCGGTAGCGGGGGGGCGACAAACACCGGGGAGCTGTTTTTT.